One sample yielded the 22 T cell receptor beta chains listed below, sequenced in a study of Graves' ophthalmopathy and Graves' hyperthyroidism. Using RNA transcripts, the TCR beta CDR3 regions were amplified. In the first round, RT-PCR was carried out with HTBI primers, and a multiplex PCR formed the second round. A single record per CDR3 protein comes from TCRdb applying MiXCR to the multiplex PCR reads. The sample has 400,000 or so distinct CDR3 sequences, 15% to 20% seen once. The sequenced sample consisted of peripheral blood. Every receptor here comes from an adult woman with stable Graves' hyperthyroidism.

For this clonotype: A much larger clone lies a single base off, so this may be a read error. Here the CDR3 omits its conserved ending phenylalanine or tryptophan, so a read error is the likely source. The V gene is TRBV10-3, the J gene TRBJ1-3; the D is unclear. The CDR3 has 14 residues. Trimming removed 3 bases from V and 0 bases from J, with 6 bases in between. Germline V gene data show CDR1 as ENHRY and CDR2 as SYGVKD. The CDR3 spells CAISETVSGNTIYS. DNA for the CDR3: TGTGCCATCAGTGAAACAGTCTCTGGAAACACCATATATTCT.

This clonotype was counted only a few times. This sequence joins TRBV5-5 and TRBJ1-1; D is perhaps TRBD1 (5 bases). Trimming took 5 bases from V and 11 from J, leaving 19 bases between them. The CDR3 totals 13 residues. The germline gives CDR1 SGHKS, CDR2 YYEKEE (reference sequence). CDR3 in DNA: TGTGCCAGCAGGGCGCGGGATCGGGGGAGGGCTTTCTTT. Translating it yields CASRARDRGRAFF.

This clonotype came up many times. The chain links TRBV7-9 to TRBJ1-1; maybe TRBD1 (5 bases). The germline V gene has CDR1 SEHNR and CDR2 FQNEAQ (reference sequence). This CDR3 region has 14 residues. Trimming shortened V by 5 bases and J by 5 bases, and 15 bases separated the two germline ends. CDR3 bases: TGTGCCAGCAGCCCCCAGGACGGGGGGACTGAAGCTTTCTTT. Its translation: CASSPQDGGTEAFF.

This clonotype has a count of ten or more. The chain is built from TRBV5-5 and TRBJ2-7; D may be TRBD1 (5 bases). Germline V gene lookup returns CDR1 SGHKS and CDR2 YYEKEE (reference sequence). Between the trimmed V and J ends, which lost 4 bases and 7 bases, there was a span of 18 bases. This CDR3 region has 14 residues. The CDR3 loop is CASSQTTIAGEQYF. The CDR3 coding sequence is TGTGCCAGCAGCCAGACAACCATCGCAGGGGAGCAGTACTTC.

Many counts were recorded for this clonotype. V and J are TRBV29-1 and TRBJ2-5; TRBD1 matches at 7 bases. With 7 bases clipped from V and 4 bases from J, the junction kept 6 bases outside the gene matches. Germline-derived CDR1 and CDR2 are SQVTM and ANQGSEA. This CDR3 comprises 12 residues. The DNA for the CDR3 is TGCAGCGCCCGGACAGGCCCAGAGACCCAGTACTTC. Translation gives CSARTGPETQYF.

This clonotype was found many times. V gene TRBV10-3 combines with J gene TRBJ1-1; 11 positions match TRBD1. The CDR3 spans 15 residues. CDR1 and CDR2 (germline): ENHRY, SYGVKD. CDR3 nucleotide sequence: TGTGCTAACGGGACAGGGGGTCTTGCTAGCACTGAAGCTTTCTTT. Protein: CANGTGGLASTEAFF.

The CDR3 bases are TGTGCCAGCAGCCCACGTATAGCGGGAGGCGGAGGCAATGAGCAGTTCTTC. Amino acid sequence: CASSPRIAGGGGNEQFF. V and J are TRBV3-1 and TRBJ2-1; TRBD2 matches at 10 bases. The V gene's germline CDR1 is LGHDT and CDR2 YNNKEL (reference sequence). The junction had 12 bases not matched to a gene; V was cut back by 4 bases and J by 6 bases. CDR3 length: 17 amino acids.

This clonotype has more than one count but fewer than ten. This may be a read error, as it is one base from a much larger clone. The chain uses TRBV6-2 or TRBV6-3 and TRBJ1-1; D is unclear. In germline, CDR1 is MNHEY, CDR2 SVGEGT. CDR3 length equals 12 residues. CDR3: CASSYSGPKACF. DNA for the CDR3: TGTGCCAGCAGTTACTCCGGGCCGAAAGCTTGCTTT.

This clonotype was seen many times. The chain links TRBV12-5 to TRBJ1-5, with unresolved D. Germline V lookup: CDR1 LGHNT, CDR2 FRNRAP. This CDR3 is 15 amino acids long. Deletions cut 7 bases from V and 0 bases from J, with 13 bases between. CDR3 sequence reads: CASALSGPSNQPQHF. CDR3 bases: TGTGCTAGTGCCCTCAGTGGGCCTAGCAATCAGCCCCAGCATTTT.

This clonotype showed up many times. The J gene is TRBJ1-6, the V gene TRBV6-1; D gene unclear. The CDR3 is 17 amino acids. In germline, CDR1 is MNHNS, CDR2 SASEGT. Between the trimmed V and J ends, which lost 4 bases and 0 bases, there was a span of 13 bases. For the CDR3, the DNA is TGTGCCAGCAGTGCGAAACGTCCTAGCTCCTATAATTCACCCCTCCACTTT. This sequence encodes CASSAKRPSSYNSPLHF.

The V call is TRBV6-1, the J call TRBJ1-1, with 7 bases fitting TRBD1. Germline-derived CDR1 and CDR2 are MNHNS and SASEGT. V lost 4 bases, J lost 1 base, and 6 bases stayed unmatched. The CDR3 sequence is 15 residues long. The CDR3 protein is CASSVEGTENTEAFF. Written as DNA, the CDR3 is TGTGCCAGCAGTGTTGAGGGGACAGAGAACACTGAAGCTTTCTTT.

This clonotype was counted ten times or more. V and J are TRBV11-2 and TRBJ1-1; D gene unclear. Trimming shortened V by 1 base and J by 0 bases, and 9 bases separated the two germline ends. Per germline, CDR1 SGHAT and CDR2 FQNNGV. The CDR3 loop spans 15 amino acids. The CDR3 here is CASSLVLGMNTEAFF. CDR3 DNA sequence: TGTGCCAGCAGCTTAGTCCTGGGGATGAACACTGAAGCTTTCTTT.

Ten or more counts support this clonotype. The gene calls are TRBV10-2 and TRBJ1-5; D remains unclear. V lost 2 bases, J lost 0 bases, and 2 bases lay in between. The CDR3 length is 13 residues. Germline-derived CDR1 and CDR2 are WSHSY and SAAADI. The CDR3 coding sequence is TGCGCCAGCAGTGAGCCTAGCAATCAGCCCCAGCATTTT. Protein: CASSEPSNQPQHF.

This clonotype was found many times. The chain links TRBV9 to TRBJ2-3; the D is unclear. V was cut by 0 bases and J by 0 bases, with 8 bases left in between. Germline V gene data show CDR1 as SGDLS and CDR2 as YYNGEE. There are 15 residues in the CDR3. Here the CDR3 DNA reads TGTGCCAGCAGCGTAGAACTAACCAGCACAGATACGCAGTATTTT. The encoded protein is CASSVELTSTDTQYF.

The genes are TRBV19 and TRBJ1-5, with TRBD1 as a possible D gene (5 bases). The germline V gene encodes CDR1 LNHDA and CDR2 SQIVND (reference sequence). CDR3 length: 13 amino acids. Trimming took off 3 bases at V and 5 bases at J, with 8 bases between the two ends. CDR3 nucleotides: TGTGCCAGTAGTATGGGGACCTATCAGCCCCAGCATTTT. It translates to CASSMGTYQPQHF.

The CDR3 loop reads CSARIRPGAGETQYF. CDR3 nucleotide sequence: TGCAGTGCTAGGATTCGGCCGGGGGCGGGGGAGACCCAGTACTTC. The V call is TRBV20-1, the J call TRBJ2-5; the D call may be TRBD1 or TRBD2 (6 bases each). CDR1 DFQATT and CDR2 SNEGSKA come from the germline V gene (reference sequence). The CDR3 length is 15 residues. Trimming took 3 bases from V and 5 from J, leaving 19 bases between them.

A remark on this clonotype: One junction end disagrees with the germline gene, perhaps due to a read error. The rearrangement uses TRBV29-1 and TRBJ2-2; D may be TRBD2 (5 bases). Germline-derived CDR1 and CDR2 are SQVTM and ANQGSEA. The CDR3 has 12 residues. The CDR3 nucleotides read TGCAGCGTTGTAAAGGAGACCGGGGAGCTGTGTTTT. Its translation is CSVVKETGELCF.

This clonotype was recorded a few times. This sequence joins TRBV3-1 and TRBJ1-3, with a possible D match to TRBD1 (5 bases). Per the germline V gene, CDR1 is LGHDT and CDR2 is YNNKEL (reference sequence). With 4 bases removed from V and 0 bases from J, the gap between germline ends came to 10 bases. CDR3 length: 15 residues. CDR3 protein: CASSLIGTSGNTIYF. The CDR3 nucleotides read TGTGCCAGCAGCCTGATCGGGACCTCTGGAAACACCATATATTTT.

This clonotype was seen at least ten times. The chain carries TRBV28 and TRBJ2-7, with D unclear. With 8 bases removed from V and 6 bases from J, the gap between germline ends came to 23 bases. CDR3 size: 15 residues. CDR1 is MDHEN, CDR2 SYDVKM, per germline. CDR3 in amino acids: CASEKYKSSVGEQYF. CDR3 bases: TGTGCCAGCGAGAAATACAAATCGTCAGTGGGCGAGCAGTACTTC.

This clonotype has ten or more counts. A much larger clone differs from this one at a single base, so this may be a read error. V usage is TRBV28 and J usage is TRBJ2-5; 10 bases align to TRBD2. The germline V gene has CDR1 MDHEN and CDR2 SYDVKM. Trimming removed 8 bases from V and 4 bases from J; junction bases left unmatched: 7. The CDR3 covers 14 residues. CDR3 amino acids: CASVSGRARETQYF. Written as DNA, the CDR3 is TGTGCCAGCGTGAGCGGGAGGGCCAGAGAGACCCAGTACTTC.

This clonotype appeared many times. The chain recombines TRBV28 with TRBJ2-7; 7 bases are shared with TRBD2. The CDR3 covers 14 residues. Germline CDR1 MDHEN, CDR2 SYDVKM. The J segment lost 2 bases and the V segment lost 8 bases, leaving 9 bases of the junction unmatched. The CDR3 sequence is CASYHSGGTYEQYF. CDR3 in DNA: TGTGCCAGCTACCATTCGGGGGGAACCTACGAGCAGTACTTC. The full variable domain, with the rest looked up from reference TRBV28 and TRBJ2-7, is DVKVTQSSRYLVKRTGEKVFLECVQDMDHENMFWYRQDPGLGLRLIYFSYDVKMKEKGDIPEGYSVSREKKERFSLILESASTNQTSMYLCASYHSGGTYEQYFGPGTRLTVT.

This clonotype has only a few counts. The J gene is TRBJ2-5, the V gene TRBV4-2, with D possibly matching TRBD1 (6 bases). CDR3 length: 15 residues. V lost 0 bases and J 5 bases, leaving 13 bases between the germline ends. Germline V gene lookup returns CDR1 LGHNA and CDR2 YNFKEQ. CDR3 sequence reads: CASSQDPGETETQYF. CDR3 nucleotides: TGTGCCAGCAGCCAAGATCCAGGGGAGACGGAGACCCAGTACTTC.